The present entry profiles one TCR beta chain with its context. From the RT-PCR reads, TCRdb called clonotypes with MiXCR, one entry per CDR3 protein. This table has some 960,000 distinct CDR3 sequences, over 15% appearing once. The germline gives CDR1 MNHEY, CDR2 SVGAGI. V was trimmed by 2 bases and J by 3 bases, leaving 13 bases between them. CDR3 length: 16 amino acids. This sample stems from a study of patients and donors after allogeneic stem cell transplantation. The source of this sequence is a human donor who was either an allogeneic HSCT recipient or a stem cell or donor lymphocyte infusion donor (not recorded which). It is not recorded whose cells these are; they may come from a transplant donor. The chain uses TRBV6-5 and TRBJ2-2; D remains unclear. Sequencing input: blood, either unsorted or a sorted T cell fraction (not recorded which). The CDR3: CASSYLLTLYTGELFF. For the CDR3, the DNA is TGTGCCAGCAGTTACCTTCTAACCCTTTACACCGGGGAGCTGTTTTTT.